The 10 T cell receptor beta chains given below trace back to one sample, sequenced in a study of shared clonotypes between healthy human individuals. Assay used: immunoSEQ multiplex PCR; TCRdb lists only in-frame clones, some missing. Among approximately 740,000 clones listed, around two thirds were seen once. Input material: memory CD4+ T cells sorted from blood. The subset denotes: CD45RA-negative fraction. Every receptor here comes from a woman in her thirties in good health.

The CDR3 coding sequence is TGCAGTGCCGCCGGAGCGCTCCCCTACGAGCAGTACTTC. This sequence encodes CSAAGALPYEQYF. This chain uses TRBV29-1 with TRBJ2-7; no firm D call. Germline CDR1 and CDR2: SQVTM and ANQGSEA. This CDR3 contains 13 residues.

The rearrangement uses TRBV5-4 and TRBJ1-1; 9 nucleotides align to TRBD1. CDR3 length: 14 amino acids. V shed 4 bases, J shed 4 bases, and the junction held 5 bases outside the gene matches. CDR1 and CDR2 from the germline V gene are SGHNT and YYREEE (reference sequence). CDR3 in DNA: TGTGCCAGCAGCGAGGGACAGGGTTTCACTGAAGCTTTCTTT. Translating gives CASSEGQGFTEAFF.

This clone was detected once. CDR3 in amino acids: CATSRPGGSYNEQFF. CDR3 DNA: TGTGCCACCAGCCGCCCCGGCGGTTCCTACAATGAGCAGTTCTTC. The chain has TRBV15 and TRBJ2-1, with D uncertain. Trimming stripped 5 bases from V and 1 base from J, with 12 bases between. Germline V gene lookup returns CDR1 LNHNV and CDR2 YYDKDF (reference sequence). The CDR3 covers 15 residues. The full variable domain, its missing parts supplied by reference TRBV15 and TRBJ2-1, is DAMVIQNPRYQVTQFGKPVTLSCSQTLNHNVMYWYQQKSSQAPKLLFHYYDKDFNNEADTPDNFQSRRPNTSFCFLDIRSPGLGDTAMYLCATSRPGGSYNEQFFGPGTRLTVL.

The genes are TRBV7-9 and TRBJ2-7; 7 positions match TRBD1. The germline gives CDR1 SEHNR, CDR2 FQNEAQ (reference sequence). V gave up 0 bases and J gave up 6 bases; unmatched junction bases: 5. This CDR3 region has 14 residues. This CDR3 reads CASSLARTGPEQYF. As DNA, the CDR3 is TGTGCCAGCAGCTTAGCCCGGACAGGTCCCGAGCAGTACTTC.

The rearrangement links TRBV19 to TRBJ1-5, with TRBD1 as a possible D gene (5 bases). Germline V gene data show CDR1 as LNHDA and CDR2 as SQIVND (reference sequence). V dropped 6 bases and J dropped 2 bases, with 8 bases sitting between them. CDR3 length: 13 residues. CDR3 bases: TGTGCCAGTAGGTTGGGACGCAATCAGCCCCAGCATTTT. The encoded protein is CASRLGRNQPQHF.

The rearrangement joins TRBV2 to TRBJ2-3; D perhaps matches TRBD2 (6 bases). Germline V gene sequence: CDR1 SNHLY, CDR2 FYNNEI. This CDR3 is built from 14 residues. V lost 11 bases and J lost 3, with 18 bases in between. CDR3 in amino acids: CASSWGLRTDTQYF. The DNA for the CDR3 is TGTGCCTCCTCGTGGGGACTTAGGACAGATACGCAGTATTTT.

V gene TRBV7-9 combines with J gene TRBJ2-7, with 7 bases matching TRBD2. V shed 5 bases and J 3 bases; nucleotides not matched to a gene: 4. The CDR3 is 13 residues long. Germline CDR1 is SEHNR and CDR2 is FQNEAQ (reference sequence). The CDR3 here is CASSPRTSYEQYF. CDR3 DNA: TGTGCCAGCAGCCCCCGGACTAGCTACGAGCAGTACTTC.

This chain joins TRBV6-6 and TRBJ1-3; no clear D gene. V gave up 0 bases and J gave up 8 bases, with 11 bases separating them. CDR3 size: 14 residues. CDR1 MNHNY and CDR2 SVGAGI come from the germline V gene (reference sequence). The CDR3 region is CASSYSRGDHTIYF. The DNA of the CDR3 is TGTGCCAGCAGTTACTCACGCGGGGATCACACCATATATTTT.

V is TRBV10-1 and J is TRBJ1-1, with a weak D call TRBD1 (5 bases). The CDR3 runs to 13 residues. The V end lost 6 bases, the J end lost 3 bases, and 11 bases lay between the germline ends. Germline V gives CDR1 WNHNN, CDR2 SYGVQD (reference sequence). The CDR3 sequence: CASRDGTDTEAFF. CDR3 DNA sequence: TGCGCCAGCAGGGACGGGACGGACACTGAAGCTTTCTTT.

Here the CDR3 reads CASMATVSQETQYF. The CDR3 coding sequence is TGTGCCAGCATGGCGACGGTGAGCCAAGAGACCCAGTACTTC. The chain has TRBV6-1 and TRBJ2-5; D is undetermined. Germline values: CDR1 MNHNS, CDR2 SASEGT. CDR3 length: 14 amino acids. The germline V and J ends were trimmed by 7 bases and 1 base, with 13 bases remaining between them.